A selection of T cell receptor beta chains follows, all from one sample in a study of blood T cell repertoires in COVID-19. Repertoires were generated with immunoSEQ multiplex PCR, while TCRdb's copy carries only in-frame clones and drops some. The table has 120,000 or so clones, 85% seen once. Sequenced input: peripheral blood. Source of these receptors: an elderly woman with acute or convalescent COVID-19. Both conserved end residues are part of each CDR3. D genes are given only for firm matches. Only part of the rows carry a size: once, few, many, or a class if the clone is expanded.

abundance	d_gene	j_gene	v_gene	CDR3aa	CDR3nt
.	TRBD2	TRBJ2-3	TRBV4-1	CASSQGWSSGGPTKGTQYF	TGCGCCAGCAGCCAAGGTTGGTCTAGCGGGGGCCCAACAAAGGGTACGCAGTATTTT
.	.	TRBJ2-7	TRBV15	CATSRDRGYEQYF	TGTGCCACCAGCAGAGATCGGGGCTACGAGCAGTACTTC
.	.	TRBJ1-1	TRBV5-1	CASSLSGGLTEAFF	TGCGCCAGCAGCTTGTCCGGGGGTCTCACTGAAGCTTTCTTT
once	.	TRBJ1-3	TRBV18	CASSPVQTSSGNTIYF	TGTGCCAGCTCACCAGTACAGACCAGCTCTGGAAACACCATATATTTT
.	TRBD1	TRBJ1-1	TRBV2	CASSGPGQGVDAFF	TGTGCCAGCAGTGGGCCTGGACAGGGAGTCGATGCTTTCTTT
.	.	TRBJ2-2	TRBV7-3	CASSLTSGFPTGELFF	TGTGCCAGCAGCTTAACTTCGGGTTTCCCCACCGGGGAGCTGTTTTTT
.	.	TRBJ2-3	TRBV18	CASSPWVGTDTQYF	TGTGCCAGCTCACCATGGGTCGGGACAGATACGCAGTATTTT
.	.	TRBJ1-5	TRBV5-3	CAAAGQGGNQPQHF	TGTGCCGCGGCGGGTCAGGGAGGTAATCAGCCCCAGCATTTT
.	TRBD2	TRBJ2-1	TRBV2	CASRRGSGGTSYNEQFF	TGTGCCAGCAGGAGGGGGAGCGGGGGTACCTCCTACAATGAGCAGTTCTTC
.	.	TRBJ1-1	TRBV19	CASTPYREFMGAFF	TGTGCCAGTACCCCCTACCGGGAGTTTATGGGTGCTTTCTTT
.	TRBD1	TRBJ2-3	TRBV5-1	CASSLTPQGLGDTQYF	TGCGCCAGCAGCTTGACACCACAGGGGCTGGGAGATACGCAGTATTTT
.	.	TRBJ1-3	TRBV4-3	CASSQESKQGYGNTIYF	TGCGCCAGCAGCCAAGAGAGTAAACAGGGCTATGGAAACACCATATATTTT
.	.	TRBJ1-4	TRBV18	CASSRNREAGEKLFF	TGTGCCAGCTCCCGAAACAGGGAAGCAGGTGAAAAACTGTTTTTT
.	.	TRBJ2-6	TRBV27	CATRPKTVQTGANVLTF	TGTGCCACACGACCCAAGACAGTTCAGACTGGGGCCAACGTCCTGACTTTC
.	.	TRBJ1-5	TRBV12-3/TRBV12-4	CASSYREGQPQHF	TGTGCCAGCAGTTACAGGGAGGGGCAGCCCCAGCATTTT
.	TRBD1	TRBJ1-1	TRBV3-1/TRBV3-2	CASSPRDRENTEAFF	TGTGCCAGCAGCCCCAGGGACAGGGAAAACACTGAAGCTTTCTTT
.	TRBD2	TRBJ2-7	TRBV7-8	CASSKEGLGIFYEQYF	TGTGCCAGCAGCAAAGAGGGACTAGGGATTTTCTACGAGCAGTACTTC
.	TRBD2	TRBJ2-1	TRBV3-1/TRBV3-2	CASSLAGGGSYNEQFF	TGTGCCAGCAGCCTAGCGGGGGGCGGTTCCTACAATGAGCAGTTCTTC
.	TRBD1	TRBJ2-2	TRBV6-5	CASQRQGARGELFF	TGTGCCAGCCAGCGACAGGGGGCGCGCGGGGAGCTGTTTTTT